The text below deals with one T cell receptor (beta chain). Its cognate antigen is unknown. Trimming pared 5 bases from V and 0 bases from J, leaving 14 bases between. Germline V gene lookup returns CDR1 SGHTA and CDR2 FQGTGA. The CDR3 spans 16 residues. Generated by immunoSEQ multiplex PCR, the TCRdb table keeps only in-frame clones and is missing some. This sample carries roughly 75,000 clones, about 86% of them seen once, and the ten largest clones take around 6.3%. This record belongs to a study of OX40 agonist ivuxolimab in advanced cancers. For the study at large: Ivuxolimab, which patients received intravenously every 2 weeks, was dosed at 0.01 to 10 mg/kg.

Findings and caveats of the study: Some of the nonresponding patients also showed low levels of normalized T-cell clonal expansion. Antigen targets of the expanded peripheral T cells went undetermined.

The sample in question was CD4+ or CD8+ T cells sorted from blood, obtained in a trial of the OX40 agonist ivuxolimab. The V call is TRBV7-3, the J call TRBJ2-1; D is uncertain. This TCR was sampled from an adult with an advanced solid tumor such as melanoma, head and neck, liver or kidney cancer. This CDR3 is CASSGMGLVSYNEQFF. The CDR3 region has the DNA TGTGCCAGCAGCGGAATGGGTCTTGTCTCCTACAATGAGCAGTTCTTC.